Sequencing of this T cell receptor (beta chain) was carried out in a study of cytotoxic CD8 clonotypes in ibrutinib-treated CLL. Study-wide context: For this cohort, patients were about a dozen relapsed/refractory and some 15 treatment-naive, while about 17 were IGHV unmutated. Productive templates averaged about 250,000 per sample, and productive rearrangements about 89,000.

This clone was picked up one time. Its antigen is undetermined. Measured with immunoSEQ multiplex PCR; TCRdb has only the in-frame clones, and not every one. The table lists over 120,000 clones, 76% of them singletons. This CDR3 is built from 14 residues. V lost 4 bases, J lost 2 bases, and 10 bases lay in between. Germline CDR1 MDHEN, CDR2 SYDVKM. General study points: Clonality increased with ibrutinib response but returned toward baseline at progression. A difference in sampling times existed between sustained-remission and progressing patients.

The J gene is TRBJ2-3, the V gene TRBV28, with D perhaps matching TRBD1 or TRBD2 (6 bases each). The source of this sequence is a human donor with chronic lymphocytic leukemia. The material sequenced was PBMCs, taken after 24 months of ibrutinib treatment. The CDR3 sequence is CASSSGAATDTQYF. The CDR3 DNA sequence: TGTGCCAGCAGTTCGGGGGCCGCCACAGATACGCAGTATTTT.